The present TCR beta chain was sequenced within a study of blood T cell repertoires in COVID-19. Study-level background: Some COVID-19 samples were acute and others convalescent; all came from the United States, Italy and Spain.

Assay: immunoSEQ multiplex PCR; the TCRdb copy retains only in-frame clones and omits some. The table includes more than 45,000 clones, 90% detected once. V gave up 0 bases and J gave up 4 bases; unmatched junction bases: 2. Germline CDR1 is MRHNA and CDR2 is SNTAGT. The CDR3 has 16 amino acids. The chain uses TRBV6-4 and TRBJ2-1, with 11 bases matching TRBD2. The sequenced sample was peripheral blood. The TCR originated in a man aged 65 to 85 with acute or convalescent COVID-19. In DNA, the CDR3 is TGTGCCAGCAGTGACTCGACTAGCGGGGATTACAATGAGCAGTTCTTC. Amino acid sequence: CASSDSTSGDYNEQFF.